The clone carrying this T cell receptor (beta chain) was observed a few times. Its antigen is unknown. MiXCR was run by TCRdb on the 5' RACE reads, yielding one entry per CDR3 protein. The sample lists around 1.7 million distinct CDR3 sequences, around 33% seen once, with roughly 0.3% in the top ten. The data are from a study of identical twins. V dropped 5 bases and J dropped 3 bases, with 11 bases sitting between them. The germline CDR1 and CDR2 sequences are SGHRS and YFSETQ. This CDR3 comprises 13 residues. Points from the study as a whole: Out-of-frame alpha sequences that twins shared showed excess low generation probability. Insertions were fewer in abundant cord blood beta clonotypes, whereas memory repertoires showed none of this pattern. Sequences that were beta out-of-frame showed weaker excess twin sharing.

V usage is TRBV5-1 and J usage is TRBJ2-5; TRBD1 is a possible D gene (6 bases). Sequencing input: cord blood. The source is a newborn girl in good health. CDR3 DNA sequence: TGCGCCAGCAGAGGGGACAATAAAGAGACCCAGTACTTC. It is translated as CASRGDNKETQYF.